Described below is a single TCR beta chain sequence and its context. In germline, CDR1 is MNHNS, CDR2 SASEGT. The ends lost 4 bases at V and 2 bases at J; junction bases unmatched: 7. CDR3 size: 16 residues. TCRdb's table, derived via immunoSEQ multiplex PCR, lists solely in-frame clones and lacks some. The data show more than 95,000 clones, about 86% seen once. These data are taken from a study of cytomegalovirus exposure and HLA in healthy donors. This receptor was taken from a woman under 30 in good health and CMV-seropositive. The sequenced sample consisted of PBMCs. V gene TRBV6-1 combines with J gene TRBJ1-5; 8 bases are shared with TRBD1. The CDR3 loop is CASSVGTGRRNQPQHF. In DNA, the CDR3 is TGTGCCAGCAGTGTGGGGACAGGACGACGCAATCAGCCCCAGCATTTT.